Each of the 27 T cell receptor beta chains below was sequenced from the same sample in a study of neurological immune-mediated disorders. TCRdb called the 5' RACE reads again in MiXCR, with one record for every CDR3 protein. This sample yields roughly 60,000 distinct CDR3 sequences, of which approximately 3.7% are seen a single time; over 2% belongs to the top ten. Sample: PBMCs. These receptors all stem from a woman aged 45 to 65 with multiple sclerosis.

This clonotype has a count of ten or more. The chain combines TRBV20-1 with TRBJ1-2; 12 bases are shared with TRBD1. The CDR3 contains 15 residues. Germline V gene data show CDR1 as DFQATT and CDR2 as SNEGSKA (reference sequence). With 4 bases clipped from V and 7 bases from J, the junction kept 10 bases outside the gene matches. The CDR3 coding sequence is TGCAGTGCTACCACCGCCGGGACAGGGGGCCGTGGCTACACCTTC. This encodes CSATTAGTGGRGYTF.

This clonotype was found many times. CDR3 DNA sequence: TGCAGTGCCGGGGCGGAAGAGATGAACACTGAAGCTTTCTTT. Translating gives CSAGAEEMNTEAFF. This rearrangement joins TRBV20-1 to TRBJ1-1; weak D call: TRBD1 (5 bases). This CDR3 is 14 amino acids long. Trimming removed 6 bases at V and 0 bases at J, with 14 bases between. In germline, CDR1 is DFQATT, CDR2 SNEGSKA (reference sequence).

This clonotype was counted many times. The V and J genes are TRBV7-2 and TRBJ2-2; 9 bases line up with TRBD1. CDR3 size: 16 residues. Germline loops: CDR1 SGHTA, CDR2 FQGNSA. V lost 1 base to trimming and J lost 7 bases; unmatched junction nucleotides: 7. This chain's CDR3 is CASSLGGTGINGELFF. The CDR3 DNA reads TGTGCCAGCAGCTTAGGTGGGACAGGGATTAACGGGGAGCTGTTTTTT.

There are many counts of this clonotype. The V call is TRBV29-1, the J call TRBJ2-7, with D perhaps matching TRBD2 (6 bases). This CDR3 spans 12 amino acids. In germline, CDR1 is SQVTM, CDR2 ANQGSEA. Trimming removed 6 bases from V and 7 bases from J, with 16 bases in between. CDR3 amino acids: CSVHTGRGEQYF. DNA of the CDR3: TGCAGCGTCCATACCGGGAGAGGGGAGCAGTACTTC.

This clonotype was observed many times. This rearrangement joins TRBV7-8 to TRBJ1-5; a weak D match, TRBD1 (6 bases). The CDR3 runs 15 residues. V dropped 2 bases and J dropped 5 bases, with 13 bases sitting between them. The germline V gene has CDR1 SGHVS and CDR2 FQNEAQ. CDR3 region: CASSLLGGEDQPQHF. The CDR3 region has the DNA TGTGCCAGCAGCTTATTGGGGGGCGAAGATCAGCCCCAGCATTTT.

This clonotype was seen more than once but under ten times. This chain links TRBV20-1 with TRBJ2-1, with D possibly TRBD1 on 5 matching bases. CDR1 and CDR2 from the germline V gene are DFQATT and SNEGSKA (reference sequence). The CDR3 loop spans 16 amino acids. Trimming shortened V by 1 base and J by 4 bases, and 17 bases separated the two germline ends. CDR3 region: CSARGAGQGVYNEQFF. CDR3 in DNA: TGCAGTGCTAGAGGAGCCGGGCAGGGCGTTTACAATGAGCAGTTCTTC.

This clonotype occurred many times. The genes are TRBV12-3 or TRBV12-4 and TRBJ1-4; TRBD1 is a possible D gene (6 bases). V dropped 7 bases and J dropped 4 bases, with 19 bases sitting between them. This CDR3 spans 16 amino acids. As DNA, the CDR3 is TGTGCCAGCACTCTTGCGGGGGCACGCGGTAATGAAAAACTGTTTTTT. Translated: CASTLAGARGNEKLFF.

This clonotype appeared many times. The rearrangement uses TRBV14 and TRBJ1-2; possible D gene TRBD1, 6 bases. V lost 6 bases and J lost 8, with 25 bases in between. CDR3 length: 16 amino acids. Germline-derived CDR1 and CDR2 are SGHDN and FVKESK. The chain's CDR3 is CASSLKTPRGARGYTF. The CDR3 nucleotides are TGTGCCAGCAGTCTAAAGACACCTCGGGGGGCTCGCGGCTACACCTTC.

This clonotype was seen many times. The chain combines TRBV20-1 with TRBJ2-7; TRBD2 might be the D (5 bases). Between the trimmed V and J ends, which lost 3 bases and 3 bases, there was a span of 15 bases. CDR1 and CDR2 (germline): DFQATT, SNEGSKA (reference sequence). The CDR3 totals 14 residues. CDR3 residues: CSARRADRLYEQYF. The CDR3 DNA sequence: TGCAGTGCTAGGAGAGCGGACCGTCTCTACGAGCAGTACTTC.

This clonotype was seen at least ten times. The rearrangement joins TRBV25-1 to TRBJ1-1; no definite D call. V lost 9 bases and J lost 8, with 4 bases in between. In germline, CDR1 is MGHDK, CDR2 SYGVNS. This CDR3 is built from 8 residues. In DNA, the CDR3 is TGTGCCAGACTGGAAGCTTTCTTT. As protein: CARLEAFF.

At least ten counts were recorded for this clonotype. The V gene is TRBV10-2, the J gene TRBJ2-1; 8 nucleotides align to TRBD2. This CDR3 region has 16 residues. V gave up 7 bases and J gave up 7 bases; unmatched junction bases: 15. Germline values: CDR1 WSHSY, CDR2 SAAADI. CDR3 amino acids: CASKRPSGGRRNEQFF. Written as DNA, the CDR3 is TGCGCCAGCAAAAGACCATCCGGCGGGAGGAGAAATGAGCAGTTCTTC.

The table lists this clonotype with many counts. One end of the junction does not line up with germline, which may come from a read error. V and J are TRBV20-1 and TRBJ2-3; TRBD1 or TRBD2 may be the D gene (5 bases each). The CDR3 sequence is 14 residues long. The germline gives CDR1 DFQATT, CDR2 SNEGSKA (reference sequence). CDR3 residues: CSARGALGTDTQYF. The CDR3 bases are TGCAGTGCAAGAGGGGCTTTGGGCACAGATACGCAGTATTTT.

This clonotype was seen ten or more times. This chain links TRBV12-3 or TRBV12-4 with TRBJ2-5; 12 nucleotides align to TRBD1. The CDR3 runs 14 residues. The V gene end was trimmed by 4 bases and the J gene end by 4 bases; junction bases not matched to a gene: 1. The CDR3 loop is CASSWDRGRETQYF. CDR3 in DNA: TGTGCCAGCAGTTGGGACAGGGGGCGAGAGACCCAGTACTTC.

In this sample, this clonotype turned up many times. This chain connects TRBV10-3 to TRBJ2-1, with 9 bases that match TRBD2. V dropped 6 bases and J dropped 7; count of bases not matched to a gene: 1. From germline, CDR1 is ENHRY and CDR2 SYGVKD. The CDR3 sequence is 12 residues long. In nucleotides, the CDR3 is TGTGCCATCAGGGGACTAGCTAATGAGCAGTTCTTC. It translates to CAIRGLANEQFF.

This clonotype appeared many times. The J gene is TRBJ1-1, the V gene TRBV27; D not resolved. The V gene's germline CDR1 is MNHEY and CDR2 SMNVEV (reference sequence). Trimming took off 3 bases at V and 0 bases at J, with 5 bases between the two ends. The length of the CDR3 is 13 residues. The chain's CDR3 is CASSFRMNTEAFF. The DNA for the CDR3 is TGTGCCAGCAGTTTTAGGATGAACACTGAAGCTTTCTTT.

This clonotype occurred many times. V and J are TRBV5-1 and TRBJ2-5; 8 bases agree with TRBD1. Trimming at V came to 5 bases and at J to 4 bases, leaving 4 bases not matched to a gene. The germline CDR1 and CDR2 sequences are SGHRS and YFSETQ. The CDR3 has 13 amino acids. The chain's CDR3 is CASRTGDRETQYF. DNA of the CDR3: TGCGCCAGCAGGACAGGGGACCGAGAGACCCAGTACTTC.

This clonotype came up many times. V and J are TRBV6-5 and TRBJ2-2; the D is unclear. Germline V gives CDR1 MNHEY, CDR2 SVGAGI. Deletions cut 6 bases from V and 0 bases from J, with 11 bases between. The CDR3 covers 15 residues. The CDR3 region is CASSRQYANTGELFF. CDR3 in DNA: TGTGCCAGCAGCCGACAATACGCGAACACCGGGGAGCTGTTTTTT.

In this sample, this clonotype turned up many times. The chain joins TRBV15 to TRBJ1-5; D gene ambiguous. Between the trimmed V and J ends, which lost 0 bases and 9 bases, there was a span of 6 bases. Germline CDR1 reads LNHNV; CDR2 reads YYDKDF (reference sequence). This CDR3 comprises 12 residues. CDR3 amino acids: CATSRDRRPQHF. The CDR3 DNA follows: TGTGCCACCAGCAGAGATAGGCGGCCCCAGCATTTT.

This clonotype was observed at least ten times. The DNA of the CDR3 is TGTGCCAGCAGCCTAAACAGGGGAGGCTACACCTTC. This sequence encodes CASSLNRGGYTF. The V gene is TRBV3-1, the J gene TRBJ1-2, with 7 bases that match TRBD1. The length of the CDR3 is 12 residues. V was pared by 4 bases and J by 8 bases, with 4 bases of the junction left unmatched. The V gene's germline CDR1 is LGHDT and CDR2 YNNKEL (reference sequence).

This clonotype was detected many times. The CDR3 coding sequence is TGCAGTGCTAGACAGCAGCTCGATTTTCGGGGGTATGGCTACACCTTC. Its protein is CSARQQLDFRGYGYTF. The genes are TRBV20-1 and TRBJ1-2; weak D call: TRBD1 (5 bases). Germline V gives CDR1 DFQATT, CDR2 SNEGSKA (reference sequence). The ends were cut back, 2 bases at V and 5 bases at J, with 21 bases in the middle. The CDR3 length is 16 residues.

The sample holds many counts of this clonotype. The genes are TRBV29-1 and TRBJ1-1; D is undetermined. Trimming shortened V by 0 bases and J by 1 base, and 18 bases separated the two germline ends. The CDR3 has 17 residues. Per the germline V gene, CDR1 is SQVTM and CDR2 is ANQGSEA. Here the CDR3 reads CSVEDLRLEKGNTEAFF. In DNA form, the CDR3 reads TGCAGCGTTGAAGACTTAAGGCTCGAGAAGGGGAACACTGAAGCTTTCTTT.

This clonotype was counted ten times or more. A junction boundary mismatches the germline segment, possibly from a read error. The chain has TRBV10-3 and TRBJ1-5, with D unresolved. The germline V gene encodes CDR1 ENHRY and CDR2 SYGVKD. This CDR3 has 14 amino acids. The CDR3 is CASSDPGGNQPQNF. Here the CDR3 DNA reads TGTGCCAGCTCGGACCCAGGAGGAAATCAGCCCCAGAATTTT.

This clonotype was counted at least ten times. CDR3 amino acids: CASSLVSGTAVGGYTF. CDR3 nucleotides: TGTGCCAGCAGTTTAGTTTCCGGGACAGCTGTCGGTGGCTACACCTTC. The chain uses TRBV12-3 or TRBV12-4 and TRBJ1-2; 7 bases are shared with TRBD1. J was trimmed by 7 bases and V by 1 base; bases with no gene match: 12. The CDR3 runs 16 residues.

This clonotype has a count of ten or more. This sequence joins TRBV12-3 or TRBV12-4 and TRBJ2-7, with 7 bases that match TRBD2. The CDR3 spans 16 residues. Germline trimming cut 3 bases from V and 6 bases from J; bases unmatched to any gene: 14. The CDR3 reads CASSFMSGAGRGEQYF. The CDR3 DNA reads TGTGCCAGCAGTTTCATGAGCGGGGCAGGGAGGGGCGAGCAGTACTTC.

This clonotype was seen ten or more times. The V gene is TRBV5-6, the J gene TRBJ2-7; 11 positions agree with TRBD2. Germline CDR1 SGHDT, CDR2 YYEEEE. This CDR3 region has 14 residues. Trimming removed 2 bases from V and 2 bases from J; junction bases left unmatched: 0. The CDR3 sequence is CASSLLAGAYEQYF. In DNA, the CDR3 is TGTGCCAGCAGCTTACTAGCGGGAGCCTACGAGCAGTACTTC.

This clonotype appeared a few times. The junction departs from the called germline gene at one end, perhaps through a read error. This chain connects TRBV12-5 to TRBJ1-5; TRBD1 is a possible D gene (6 bases). CDR1 and CDR2 from the germline V gene are LGHNT and FRNRAP. CDR3 length: 15 residues. This CDR3 reads CASGAGTQTNQPQNF. The DNA of the CDR3 is TGTGCTAGTGGCGCCGGGACACAAACAAATCAGCCCCAGAATTTT.

This clonotype was seen many times. The rearrangement uses TRBV4-2 and TRBJ1-4, with D possibly being TRBD1 (6 bases). Trimming left V 1 base short and J 6 bases short, with 12 bases between. The CDR3 is made up of 15 amino acids. Germline V gene data show CDR1 as LGHNA and CDR2 as YNFKEQ. The CDR3 region has the DNA TGTGCCAGCAGCCAAGGGCCAGGGGTGGATGAAAAACTGTTTTTT. Its translation is CASSQGPGVDEKLFF.